This is a list of T cell receptor beta chains from one sample in a study of T cell changes during pregnancy in multiple sclerosis. Assay: immunoSEQ multiplex PCR; the TCRdb copy retains only in-frame clones and omits some. The table has tens of thousands of clones, over 75% seen once. Material: CD4+ T cells from peripheral blood mononuclear cells, obtained in the third trimester of pregnancy. Every receptor here comes from a female donor in good health, enrolled as a control in a pregnancy study. Both conserved end residues are part of each CDR3. A D gene is named only where the DNA matches it firmly. Clone size is not always given. Where it is, it says once, few, many or a class for expanded clones.

clone_size: -
cdr3_length: 16
j_call: TRBJ2-3
d_call: TRBD2
v_call: TRBV2
cdr3_aa: CASSEARRGVTDTQYF
cdr3_nt: TGTGCCAGCAGTGAAGCGCGACGGGGGGTCACAGATACGCAGTATTTT

clone_size: -
cdr3_length: 14
j_call: TRBJ2-7
d_call: TRBD1
v_call: TRBV7-2
cdr3_aa: CASSFGQGSDEQYF
cdr3_nt: TGTGCCAGCAGCTTCGGACAGGGTTCGGACGAGCAGTACTTC

clone_size: -
cdr3_length: 16
j_call: TRBJ2-5
d_call: TRBD1
v_call: TRBV7-3
cdr3_aa: CASSIPGQGAGETQYF
cdr3_nt: TGTGCCAGCAGCATTCCGGGACAGGGGGCGGGGGAGACCCAGTACTTC

clone_size: -
cdr3_length: 15
j_call: TRBJ1-4
d_call: -
v_call: TRBV4-3
cdr3_aa: CASSQDVTEREKLFF
cdr3_nt: TGCGCCAGCAGCCAAGATGTAACCGAGAGAGAAAAACTGTTTTTT

clone_size: once
cdr3_length: 13
j_call: TRBJ1-1
d_call: -
v_call: TRBV5-6
cdr3_aa: CASSLGGNTEAFF
cdr3_nt: TGTGCCAGCAGCTTGGGAGGGAACACTGAAGCTTTCTTT

clone_size: -
cdr3_length: 13
j_call: TRBJ1-6
d_call: -
v_call: TRBV29-1
cdr3_aa: CSVRSSYNSPLHF
cdr3_nt: TGCAGCGTGAGGAGCTCCTATAATTCACCCCTCCACTTT

clone_size: -
cdr3_length: 15
j_call: TRBJ2-3
d_call: TRBD2
v_call: TRBV7-8
cdr3_aa: CASSLSSGGADTQYF
cdr3_nt: TGTGCCAGCAGCTTGTCTAGCGGGGGGGCAGATACGCAGTATTTT

clone_size: -
cdr3_length: 15
j_call: TRBJ1-4
d_call: -
v_call: TRBV19
cdr3_aa: CASSSRGWENEKLFF
cdr3_nt: TGTGCCAGTAGTTCCCGGGGGTGGGAAAATGAAAAACTGTTTTTT

clone_size: -
cdr3_length: 17
j_call: TRBJ2-3
d_call: -
v_call: TRBV4-1
cdr3_aa: CASSQELGGLSTDTQYF
cdr3_nt: TGCGCCAGCAGCCAAGAGTTGGGGGGGCTAAGTACAGATACGCAGTATTTT

clone_size: once
cdr3_length: 16
j_call: TRBJ2-5
d_call: TRBD2
v_call: TRBV27
cdr3_aa: CASSSPLAGIQETQYF
cdr3_nt: TGTGCCAGCAGTTCCCCACTAGCGGGGATACAAGAGACCCAGTACTTC

clone_size: -
cdr3_length: 15
j_call: TRBJ2-2
d_call: -
v_call: TRBV5-1
cdr3_aa: CASRIGDSNTGELFF
cdr3_nt: TGCGCCAGCAGAATTGGGGACTCGAACACCGGGGAGCTGTTTTTT

clone_size: -
cdr3_length: 14
j_call: TRBJ1-5
d_call: TRBD1
v_call: TRBV6-1
cdr3_aa: CASGTGVGNQPQHF
cdr3_nt: TGTGCCAGCGGGACAGGGGTTGGCAATCAGCCCCAGCATTTT

clone_size: -
cdr3_length: 15
j_call: TRBJ1-3
d_call: -
v_call: TRBV19
cdr3_aa: CASSMGRVPGNTIYF
cdr3_nt: TGTGCCAGTAGTATGGGCAGGGTACCGGGAAACACCATATATTTT

clone_size: -
cdr3_length: 15
j_call: TRBJ2-3
d_call: TRBD2
v_call: TRBV10-3
cdr3_aa: CAITTPSGGMDTQYF
cdr3_nt: TGTGCCATCACGACCCCTAGCGGGGGGATGGATACGCAGTATTTT

clone_size: -
cdr3_length: 13
j_call: TRBJ1-5
d_call: -
v_call: TRBV27
cdr3_aa: CASSLEEFQPQHF
cdr3_nt: TGTGCCAGCAGTTTAGAAGAGTTTCAGCCCCAGCATTTT